Reported below is one T cell receptor (beta chain). Using immunoSEQ multiplex PCR, the repertoire was profiled, and TCRdb retains in-frame clones only, with some absent. In the table there are a few hundred thousand clones, more than 70% of which are singletons. The sample originates from a study of blood T cell repertoires in COVID-19. Study overall: PBMCs, B-cell-depleted T cells, or T cells provided the cDNA or gDNA that made up the material.

Seattle-derived patients entered the study during active infection and were followed longitudinally. Trimming took 5 bases from V and 4 from J, leaving 11 bases between them. CDR3 length: 13 residues. In germline, CDR1 is SEHNR, CDR2 FQNEAQ (reference sequence). The clonotype was recovered from a woman aged 25 to 39 with COVID-19, enrolled during active disease. Sequences were obtained from peripheral blood. This sequence joins TRBV7-9 and TRBJ1-2; TRBD1 is a possible D gene (5 bases). This CDR3 is CASSQGQLYGYTF. The CDR3 DNA follows: TGTGCCAGCAGCCAAGGACAACTCTATGGCTACACCTTC.